The sequence of this T cell receptor beta chain was determined in a study of cytomegalovirus exposure and HLA in healthy donors. For this clone: Antigen: not known.

Primers included in the PCR were 60 Vbeta and 13 Jbeta primers. The method was immunoSEQ multiplex PCR; TCRdb's version includes in-frame clones alone and lacks a portion of them. The sample lists approximately 160,000 clones; approximately 77% were seen once. The CDR3 runs to 13 residues. In germline, CDR1 is ENHRY, CDR2 SYGVKD. Germline trimming cut 4 bases from V and 1 base from J; bases unmatched to any gene: 0. Study results and limitations: HLA restriction was apparent for most CMV-associated TCR beta chains in a later analysis. Donors belonging to an Asian-associated ancestry cluster reportedly showed fewer N-insertions in productive TCRs than the 666-donor mean, according to what a later analysis found.

The sequencing sample was made of PBMCs. The rearrangement joins TRBV10-3 to TRBJ2-5; TRBD1 matches 7 bases. This clonotype originated in a male donor in good health and CMV-seropositive. DNA for the CDR3: TGTGCCATCAGTGCAGGGGGCCAAGAGACCCAGTACTTC. It yields the protein CAISAGGQETQYF.